Shown below are 15 T cell receptor beta chains from a single sample sequenced in a study of T cells in localized non-small cell lung cancer. TCRdb's copy holds only in-frame clones and misses some; the assay was immunoSEQ multiplex PCR. The profile shows more than 2,500 clones, 25% to 35% of them singletons. The material was lung tumor tissue, obtained before any cancer treatment. The receptors here all came from a woman aged 35-75 years with stage III lung adenocarcinoma.

J is TRBJ2-1 and V is TRBV28, with a possible D match to TRBD2 (5 bases). V lost 5 bases and J lost 7, with 18 bases in between. Per germline, CDR1 MDHEN and CDR2 SYDVKM. The CDR3 is made up of 15 amino acids. The CDR3 sequence is CASSVNDEGENEQFF. CDR3 sequence (DNA): TGTGCCAGCAGTGTCAACGACGAGGGTGAGAATGAGCAGTTCTTC.

The chain combines TRBV6-1 with TRBJ1-2; D remains unclear. Germline V lookup: CDR1 MNHNS, CDR2 SASEGT. Deletions cut 0 bases from V and 1 base from J, with 9 bases between. The CDR3 extends over 15 amino acids. Written as DNA, the CDR3 is TGTGCCAGCAGTGAAGCGCTAACAGATAACTATGGCTACACCTTC. Translated: CASSEALTDNYGYTF.

This clone was detected only a few times. The chain employs TRBV18 and TRBJ1-1; 10 bases are a match to TRBD1. In germline, CDR1 is KGHSH, CDR2 LQKENI. V was pared by 2 bases and J by 3 bases, with 3 bases of the junction left unmatched. This CDR3 region has 15 residues. DNA for the CDR3: TGTGCCAGCTCACCAGATGGGACAGGGGACACTGAAGCTTTCTTT. Protein sequence: CASSPDGTGDTEAFF.

This clone is deemed medium-sized (0.01 to 0.1%). V and J are TRBV28 and TRBJ2-7; 10 nucleotides align to TRBD2. The junction had 7 bases not matched to a gene; V was cut back by 1 base and J by 1 base. Germline V gene sequence: CDR1 MDHEN, CDR2 SYDVKM. The CDR3 totals 17 residues. CDR3 in DNA: TGTGCCAGCAGTTTATCACCCCTAGCGGGAGTGTCCTACGAGCAGTACTTC. It encodes CASSLSPLAGVSYEQYF.

This clone was seen more than once but under ten times. The V call is TRBV5-1, the J call TRBJ2-1; D may correspond to TRBD1 or TRBD2 (7 bases each). Trimming cost V 10 bases and J 8 bases, with 22 bases left between them. CDR1 is SGHRS and CDR2 is YFSETQ in the germline V gene. This CDR3 spans 14 amino acids. This CDR3 is CASAGGGGSDEQFF. CDR3 nucleotides: TGCGCCTCCGCCGGGGGAGGGGGCAGCGATGAGCAGTTCTTC.

The rearrangement links TRBV10-3 to TRBJ2-6; D is undetermined. Trimming pared 10 bases from V and 1 base from J, leaving 14 bases between. Germline V gene data show CDR1 as ENHRY and CDR2 as SYGVKD. This CDR3 contains 15 residues. CDR3 DNA: TGTGCCACCTCCCTCAGTATTTCTGGGGCCAACGTCCTGACTTTC. This translates into CATSLSISGANVLTF.

The rearrangement links TRBV5-1 to TRBJ1-2; 10 nucleotides line up with TRBD1. From germline, CDR1 is SGHRS and CDR2 YFSETQ. The CDR3 covers 14 residues. Trimming cost V 5 bases and J 5 bases; bases outside gene matches: 6. The CDR3 here is CASRFGTGDYGYTF. CDR3 sequence (DNA): TGCGCCAGCAGATTCGGGACAGGGGATTATGGCTACACCTTC.

J is TRBJ2-1 and V is TRBV23-1; TRBD2 matches at 10 bases. TRBV23-1 counts as an open reading frame of uncertain function. CDR3 length: 17 residues. V shed 6 bases, J shed 4 bases, and the junction held 12 bases outside the gene matches. The DNA for the CDR3 is TGCGCCAGCAGCCAAGAAGGACTAGCGGCCTTGTACAATGAGCAGTTCTTC. It specifies CASSQEGLAALYNEQFF.

The chain is built from TRBV7-8 and TRBJ2-2; D is unresolved. The CDR3 has 13 residues. Trimming shortened V by 5 bases and J by 6 bases, and 10 bases separated the two germline ends. Per germline, CDR1 SGHVS and CDR2 FQNEAQ. The CDR3 DNA is TGTGCCAGCAGCGGGCTAGGGTCCGGGGAGCTGTTTTTT. It translates to CASSGLGSGELFF.

By its share, this clone is medium-sized. V and J are TRBV11-3 and TRBJ1-3; D not resolved. This CDR3 has 17 residues. Germline values: CDR1 SGHNT, CDR2 YENEEA. Trimming shortened V by 3 bases and J by 4 bases, and 19 bases separated the two germline ends. CDR3 sequence reads: CASSLLSGEVGGNTIYF. CDR3 coding DNA: TGTGCCAGCAGCTTGTTGTCCGGGGAGGTTGGGGGAAACACCATATATTTT.

The rearrangement links TRBV6-8 to TRBJ2-2, with D hard to call. CDR3 size: 15 residues. With 0 bases removed from V and 8 bases from J, the gap between germline ends came to 13 bases. CDR1 and CDR2 from the germline V gene are MNHGY and SAAAGT. The CDR3 DNA sequence: TGTGCCAGCAGTTACTCGAAATCTGTCGGGGGGGAGCTGTTTTTT. Translation gives CASSYSKSVGGELFF.

This clone was seen a few times. The CDR3 region has the DNA TGTGCCAGCAGCTTAACCCCCCCAGGCGGGGGATCCGGGGAGCTGTTTTTT. Translated: CASSLTPPGGGSGELFF. V and J are TRBV7-1 and TRBJ2-2; 7 nucleotides align to TRBD2. TRBV7-1 is given ORF status, its function remaining uncertain. V gave up 4 bases and J gave up 6 bases; unmatched junction bases: 14. This CDR3 comprises 17 residues.

This clone has only one observation. The genes are TRBV1 and TRBJ1-2. TRBV1 is tagged as a pseudogene. The CDR3 covers 13 residues. The CDR3 DNA follows: TGCACCAGCAGCGGAGACATGGGAGGCGGCTACACCTTC. Encoded protein: CTSSGDMGGGYTF.

The chain is built from TRBV12-5 and TRBJ1-6; TRBD1 might be the D (5 bases). CDR1 is LGHNT, CDR2 FRNRAP, per germline. V was trimmed by 3 bases and J by 5 bases, leaving 8 bases between them. The CDR3 is 14 residues long. The CDR3 sequence is CASGFGGDNSPLHF. Written as DNA, the CDR3 is TGTGCTAGTGGTTTCGGGGGGGATAATTCACCCCTCCACTTT.

This chain links TRBV6-8 with TRBJ1-5; 7 positions agree with TRBD1. This CDR3 comprises 13 residues. V dropped 5 bases and J dropped 6; count of bases not matched to a gene: 4. Germline lookup yields CDR1 MNHGY and CDR2 SAAAGT. CDR3 sequence: CASSTTGLQPQHF. CDR3 DNA sequence: TGTGCCAGCAGTACGACAGGGCTTCAGCCCCAGCATTTT.